This T cell receptor (beta chain) was recorded in a study of blood T cells in healthy people across ages. Findings and limits, study-wide: Age brought a roughly linear fall in TCR beta diversity measured per million T cells. Estimated diversity across one million T cells was deemed an underestimate.

On this clonotype itself: Its target is unknown.

Sample-barcoded 5' priming and a J-beta primer mix drove a second PCR of about 6 to 12 cycles. Via MiXCR, TCRdb re-called the 5' RACE reads, giving one row per CDR3 protein. The table records about 810,000 distinct CDR3 sequences, approximately 35% of them present only once. V lost 7 bases to trimming and J lost 2 bases, with 18 bases between them. The CDR3 has 16 residues. Per the germline V gene, CDR1 is MNHEY and CDR2 is SVGAGI. The sample providers were healthy Caucasian people from Russia, aged about 6 to 90. The sample comprised blood. The chain employs TRBV6-5 and TRBJ2-1; D is unclear. The clonotype was recovered from a man aged 18 to 30 in good health. The CDR3 reads CASKTSKVPTYNEQFF. In DNA form, the CDR3 reads TGTGCCAGCAAAACAAGCAAGGTTCCCACCTACAATGAGCAGTTCTTC.